The 17 T cell receptor beta chains given below trace back to one sample, sequenced in a study of T cells in Graves' hyperthyroidism and ophthalmopathy. TCR beta CDR3 region amplification was performed from RNA transcripts. First-round RT-PCR of the TCR CDR3 relied on the HTBI primer set. TCRdb re-derived calls from the multiplex PCR reads in MiXCR, one entry per CDR3 protein. The sample comprises about 610,000 distinct CDR3 sequences, roughly 15% of which are singletons, and roughly 4.3% rests with the top ten. The material sequenced was blood. Receptor source: a woman aged 40 to 50 with Graves' ophthalmopathy.

This clonotype was observed at least ten times. The CDR3 loop reads CASSLIVDQGYTF. The CDR3 nucleotides read TGTGCCAGCAGTTTGATCGTGGACCAAGGCTACACCTTC. The chain recombines TRBV28 with TRBJ1-2; D is uncertain. V was cut by 3 bases and J by 8 bases, with 13 bases left in between. This CDR3 contains 13 residues. Per the germline V gene, CDR1 is MDHEN and CDR2 is SYDVKM.

This clonotype was counted ten times or more. The chain employs TRBV11-2 and TRBJ2-2; the D gene is possibly TRBD2 (6 bases). The germline V and J ends were trimmed by 5 bases and 0 bases, with 16 bases remaining between them. Germline V lookup: CDR1 SGHAT, CDR2 FQNNGV. The CDR3 spans 17 residues. The CDR3: CASSQLADRANTGELFF. For the CDR3, the DNA is TGTGCCAGCAGCCAACTAGCCGACAGAGCGAACACCGGGGAGCTGTTTTTT.

At least ten counts were recorded for this clonotype. The chain employs TRBV7-2 and TRBJ1-2; D might be TRBD1 (6 bases). The germline V gene has CDR1 SGHTA and CDR2 FQGNSA. The CDR3 is made up of 14 amino acids. Trimming shortened V by 5 bases and J by 7 bases, and 17 bases separated the two germline ends. CDR3 sequence: CASSPYRETSGYTF. In DNA, the CDR3 is TGTGCCAGCAGCCCCTACAGGGAGACTAGTGGCTACACCTTC. Using reference TRBV7-2 and TRBJ1-2 for the parts outside the CDR3, the full variable domain is GAGVSQSPSNKVTEKGKDVELRCDPISGHTALYWYRQSLGQGLEFLIYFQGNSAPDKSGLPSDRFSAERTGGSVSTLTIQRTQQEDSAVYLCASSPYRETSGYTFGSGTRLTVV.

This clonotype showed up just a few times. The genes are TRBV20-1 and TRBJ2-7, with 8 bases identical to TRBD1. V shed 6 bases, J shed 0 bases, and the junction held 7 bases outside the gene matches. This CDR3 is 14 amino acids long. CDR1 DFQATT and CDR2 SNEGSKA come from the germline V gene (reference sequence). DNA for the CDR3: TGCAGTGCCTTGACAGGGGTTAACTCCTACGAGCAGTACTTC. Amino acids: CSALTGVNSYEQYF.

This clonotype has ten or more counts. The rearrangement joins TRBV20-1 to TRBJ2-7; 12 bases line up with TRBD2. The germline V gene encodes CDR1 DFQATT and CDR2 SNEGSKA (reference sequence). V gave up 0 bases and J gave up 4 bases; unmatched junction bases: 19. The CDR3 runs 20 residues. The CDR3 protein is CSARDLSGVELAGGRYEQYF. CDR3 nucleotides: TGCAGTGCTAGAGATCTATCGGGGGTTGAACTAGCGGGGGGAAGATACGAGCAGTACTTC.

This clonotype was observed many times. V usage is TRBV6-2 or TRBV6-3 and J usage is TRBJ2-7, with 7 bases fitting TRBD2. V gave up 6 bases and J gave up 0 bases; unmatched junction bases: 5. Per the germline V gene, CDR1 is MNHEY and CDR2 is SVGEGT. This CDR3 comprises 14 residues. The CDR3 sequence: CASRSLATSYEQYF. The CDR3 nucleotides are TGTGCCAGCAGATCACTAGCGACCTCCTACGAGCAGTACTTC.

This clonotype has ten or more counts. The CDR3 DNA sequence: TGTGCCAGCAAAAGACAGGGAGGCAATCAGCCCCAGCATTTT. As protein: CASKRQGGNQPQHF. The chain is built from TRBV28 and TRBJ1-5; 7 nucleotides align to TRBD1. This CDR3 comprises 14 residues. V shed 7 bases and J 2 bases; nucleotides not matched to a gene: 5. Germline-derived CDR1 and CDR2 are MDHEN and SYDVKM.

The sample holds a few counts of this clonotype. One end of the junction fails to match germline, which may point to a read error. V is TRBV29-1 and J is TRBJ1-2; 9 bases line up with TRBD1. The germline V gene has CDR1 SQVTM and CDR2 ANQGSEA. The CDR3 contains 13 residues. The CDR3 DNA reads as TGCAGCGTGAGGGACAGGGAGAACTATGGCCACACCTTC. Encoded protein: CSVRDRENYGHTF.

The chain has TRBV12-3 or TRBV12-4 and TRBJ1-1; D gene unclear. The CDR3 runs to 13 residues. The V end lost 7 bases, the J end lost 1 base, and 10 bases lay between the germline ends. In DNA form, the CDR3 reads TGTGCCAGCAAATTTAGGCAGAACACTGAAGCTTTCTTT. Translating it yields CASKFRQNTEAFF.

This clonotype was counted between two and nine times. This sequence joins TRBV25-1 and TRBJ2-7; TRBD2 matches at 7 bases. After removal of 7 bases from V and 5 bases from J, the junction contained 11 bases not matched to a gene. CDR1 is MGHDK, CDR2 SYGVNS, per germline. The CDR3 is 14 amino acids. CDR3 in amino acids: CASNEAGASHEQYF. CDR3 sequence (DNA): TGTGCCAGCAATGAGGCGGGAGCCTCTCACGAGCAGTACTTC.

For this clonotype: A clone one base away is much larger, so this may be a read error. This CDR3 is missing its conserved last phenylalanine or tryptophan, likely due to a read error. Because the CDR3's place on the DNA is in doubt, the DNA is left out and the CDR3 is given as listed by TCRdb. The chain is built from TRBV28 and TRBJ1-1. Germline CDR1 and CDR2: MDHEN and SYDVKM. The CDR3 adds up to 13 amino acids, both ends counted. The CDR3 loop is CASSEEHITESFL.

This clonotype was counted at least ten times. The genes are TRBV4-3 and TRBJ1-1; maybe TRBD1 (6 bases). V lost 0 bases to trimming and J lost 8 bases, with 19 bases between them. The CDR3 has 16 residues. Germline V gene data show CDR1 as LGHNA and CDR2 as YSLEER. The CDR3 coding sequence is TGCGCCAGCAGCCAAGATCAGAGGCCGGCCGGACAGGAAGCTTTCTTT. Translating it yields CASSQDQRPAGQEAFF.

In this sample, this clonotype turned up many times. The V gene is TRBV12-3 or TRBV12-4, the J gene TRBJ2-5, with 10 positions matching TRBD2. The V and J ends lost 3 bases and 4 bases, in that order; junction bases with no gene match: 8. The CDR3 sequence is 16 residues long. CDR3 amino acids: CASSFIAGGPVETQYF. CDR3 DNA: TGTGCCAGCAGTTTCATAGCGGGAGGCCCGGTAGAGACCCAGTACTTC.

In this sample, this clonotype turned up many times. This rearrangement joins TRBV10-3 to TRBJ1-1; 7 bases line up with TRBD1. Germline assignment: CDR1 ENHRY and CDR2 SYGVKD. This CDR3 is built from 13 residues. Trimming removed 6 bases from V and 7 bases from J; junction bases left unmatched: 8. The CDR3 sequence is CAISPAGQLEAFF. The CDR3 DNA is TGTGCCATCAGCCCAGCGGGACAGCTTGAAGCTTTCTTT.

This clonotype was picked up many times. The chain has TRBV6-1 and TRBJ2-7, with a tentative D call TRBD2 (6 bases). This CDR3 is 15 amino acids long. The germline V and J ends were trimmed by 7 bases and 0 bases, with 16 bases remaining between them. Germline loops: CDR1 MNHNS, CDR2 SASEGT. The CDR3 loop reads CASKPGLTSSYEQYF. The CDR3 DNA sequence: TGTGCCAGCAAACCGGGACTGACGAGCTCCTACGAGCAGTACTTC.

Ten or more counts support this clonotype. The chain links TRBV6-4 to TRBJ1-5; TRBD1 matches at 10 bases. V was pared by 6 bases and J by 11 bases, with 19 bases of the junction left unmatched. Germline V gene lookup returns CDR1 MRHNA and CDR2 SNTAGT. The length of the CDR3 is 17 residues. The CDR3, as DNA: TGTGCCAGCAGCTTGTCCCGGGACAGGGGCCGGTCCAGGGCCCAGCATTTT. Protein sequence: CASSLSRDRGRSRAQHF.

This chain joins TRBV10-1 and TRBJ2-5; 8 bases are shared with TRBD2. Trimming at V came to 4 bases and at J to 7 bases, leaving 11 bases not matched to a gene. The CDR3 is 15 amino acids. CDR1 and CDR2 (germline): WNHNN, SYGVQD (reference sequence). The CDR3 region has the DNA TGCGCCAGCAGTGGAGCGGGAGAGGGTACGGGGACCCAGTACTTC. This encodes CASSGAGEGTGTQYF.